Listed here are 7 T cell receptor beta chains from one sample, sequenced in a study of identical twins. TCRdb used MiXCR to reprocess the 5' RACE reads, holding one entry per CDR3 protein. This table holds 1.5 million to 2 million distinct CDR3 sequences, around a third found once. Sequenced sample: cord blood. These receptors came from a newborn girl in good health.

The J gene is TRBJ2-7, the V gene TRBV5-4; no clear D gene. V gave up 2 bases and J gave up 4 bases, with 19 bases separating them. This CDR3 contains 16 residues. Germline-derived CDR1 and CDR2 are SGHNT and YYREEE (reference sequence). The CDR3 bases are TGTGCCAGCAGCTTTGGAAGGACGATCGAAGGATACGAGCAGTACTTC. Protein product: CASSFGRTIEGYEQYF.

J is TRBJ2-1 and V is TRBV20-1, with D perhaps TRBD2 (5 bases). The V gene lost 0 bases and the J gene lost 0 bases, with 12 bases spanning the gap. Per the germline V gene, CDR1 is DFQATT and CDR2 is SNEGSKA (reference sequence). The CDR3 consists of 16 residues. Written as DNA, the CDR3 is TGCAGTGCTAGAGACGACTACCGCAGCTCCTACAATGAGCAGTTCTTC. Protein product: CSARDDYRSSYNEQFF.

This clonotype was observed a handful of times. V is TRBV7-8 and J is TRBJ2-3, with D possibly being TRBD2 (6 bases). The germline V and J ends were trimmed by 8 bases and 2 bases, with 17 bases remaining between them. The CDR3 consists of 15 residues. The germline V gene encodes CDR1 SGHVS and CDR2 FQNEAQ. CDR3 nucleotide sequence: TGTGCCAGCCGTGGTCTAGCGATATACACAGATACGCAGTATTTT. As protein: CASRGLAIYTDTQYF.

The genes are TRBV12-3 or TRBV12-4 and TRBJ2-1; TRBD1 might be the D (5 bases). The end of the DNA aligns better with TRBJ2-7, so the J call may be wrong. The CDR3 extends over 13 amino acids. The CDR3 DNA is TGTGCCAGCGACCCCCAGGGTTACAATGAGCAGTACTTC. Translation gives CASDPQGYNEQYF.

The chain recombines TRBV4-1 with TRBJ2-7, with D possibly TRBD1 on 5 matching bases. Germline V gene lookup returns CDR1 MGHRA and CDR2 YSYEKL. The CDR3 has 15 amino acids. Between the trimmed V and J ends, which lost 1 base and 2 bases, there was a span of 12 bases. The CDR3 loop reads CASSQVGHLPYEQYF. CDR3 DNA sequence: TGCGCCAGCAGCCAAGTTGGACACCTACCCTACGAGCAGTACTTC.

V usage is TRBV12-3 or TRBV12-4 and J usage is TRBJ1-2; TRBD1 matches at 9 bases. The ends lost 6 bases at V and 8 bases at J; junction bases unmatched: 4. CDR3 length: 12 residues. CDR3 protein: CASRWDREGYTF. As DNA, the CDR3 is TGTGCCAGCAGGTGGGACAGGGAAGGCTACACCTTC.

The chain recombines TRBV12-3 or TRBV12-4 with TRBJ2-5, with D maybe TRBD1 (5 bases). Trimming removed 2 bases from V and 0 bases from J, with 13 bases in between. The CDR3 length is 16 residues. CDR3 loop: CASSLWAQAYQETQYF. The CDR3 DNA reads TGTGCCAGCAGTTTATGGGCACAGGCGTACCAAGAGACCCAGTACTTC.